This T cell receptor beta chain is from a study of patients and donors after allogeneic stem cell transplantation. This clonotype was observed a handful of times. MiXCR, run by TCRdb on the RT-PCR reads, gives a single entry per CDR3 protein. Here the sample spans 800,000 to 1,000,000 distinct CDR3 sequences, approximately 18% being singletons. Trimming stripped 0 bases from V and 7 bases from J, with 14 bases between. CDR1 and CDR2 (germline): SGHKS, YYEKEE (reference sequence). The CDR3 extends over 14 amino acids. The specimen sequenced was blood, either unsorted or a sorted T cell fraction (not recorded which). The chain carries TRBV5-5 and TRBJ2-7; D is ambiguous. The TCR sequence derives from a human donor who was either an allogeneic HSCT recipient or a stem cell or donor lymphocyte infusion donor (not recorded which). It is not recorded whose cells these are; they may come from a transplant donor. The CDR3: CASSLALNDGEQYF. In DNA form, the CDR3 reads TGTGCCAGCAGCTTGGCCTTGAACGATGGGGAGCAGTACTTC.